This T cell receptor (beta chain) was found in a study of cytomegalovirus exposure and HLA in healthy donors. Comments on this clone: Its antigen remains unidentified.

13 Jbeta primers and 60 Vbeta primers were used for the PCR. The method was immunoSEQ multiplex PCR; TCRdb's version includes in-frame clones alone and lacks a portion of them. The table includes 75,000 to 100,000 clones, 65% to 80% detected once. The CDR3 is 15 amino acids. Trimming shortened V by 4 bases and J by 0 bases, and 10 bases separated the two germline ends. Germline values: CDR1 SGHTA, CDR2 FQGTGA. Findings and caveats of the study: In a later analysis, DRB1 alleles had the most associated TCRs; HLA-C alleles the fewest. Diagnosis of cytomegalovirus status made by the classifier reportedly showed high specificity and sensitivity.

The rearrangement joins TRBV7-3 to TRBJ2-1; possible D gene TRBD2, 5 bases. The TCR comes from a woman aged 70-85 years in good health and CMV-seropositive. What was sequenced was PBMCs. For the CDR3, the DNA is TGTGCCAGCAGCTCAAGCGGAATCTCCTACAATGAGCAGTTCTTC. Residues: CASSSSGISYNEQFF.